The clone carrying this T cell receptor (beta chain) was counted between two and nine times. Its target is unknown. This entry is derived from a study of CD8+ T cells in alopecia areata. Study-level results: Researchers reported that TCR sharing among patients proved less clear than in mice, possibly HLA-linked.

This sample's treatment: oral pan-JAK inhibitor, 5-10 mg twice daily. Investigators isolated RNA and reverse transcribed it into cDNA to act as the sequencing template. Profiling relied on immunoSEQ multiplex PCR, and the TCRdb table lists in-frame clones only, not all of them. The sample shows some 95,000 clones, 44% of them seen only once. V dropped 1 base and J dropped 2 bases, with 17 bases sitting between them. The CDR3 is 18 amino acids. The germline V gene has CDR1 MGHRA and CDR2 YSYEKL. The material sequenced was CD8+ T cells sorted from blood, taken at week 24, from a patient treated with tofacitinib. The V gene is TRBV4-1, the J gene TRBJ2-2; perhaps TRBD1 as D (8 bases). This receptor was taken from a human donor with alopecia areata. The CDR3 DNA follows: TGCGCCAGCAGCCAAGTGCCCGGACAGGGACTAAACACCGGGGAGCTGTTTTTT. It yields the protein CASSQVPGQGLNTGELFF.